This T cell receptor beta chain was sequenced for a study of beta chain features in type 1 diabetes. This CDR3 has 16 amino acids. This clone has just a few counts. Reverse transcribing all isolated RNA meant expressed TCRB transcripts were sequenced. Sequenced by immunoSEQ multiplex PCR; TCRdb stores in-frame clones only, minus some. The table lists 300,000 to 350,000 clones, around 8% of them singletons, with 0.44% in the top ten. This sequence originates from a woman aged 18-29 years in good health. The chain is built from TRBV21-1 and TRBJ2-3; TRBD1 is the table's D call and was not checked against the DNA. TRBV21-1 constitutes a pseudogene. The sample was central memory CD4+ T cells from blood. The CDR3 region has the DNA TGTGCCAGCCCAAGAGGGGGCACCATGGAGACAGATACGCAGTATTTT. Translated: CASPRGGTMETDTQYF.